A single sample is the source of the 23 T cell receptor beta chains below, sequenced in a study of shared clonotypes between healthy human individuals. It was CD45RO-negative cells, positively selected for CCR7, that made up naive CD8 cells, with terminally differentiated effector memory CD45RA+ cells excluded. TCRdb's table, derived via immunoSEQ multiplex PCR, lists solely in-frame clones and lacks some. This sample has about 550,000 clones, with 95% to 96% found just once. Sequences were obtained from naive CD8+ T cells sorted from blood. The source of these receptors is a woman between 25 and 40 years old in good health.

The chain employs TRBV5-6 and TRBJ2-1; 13 positions match TRBD2. Trimming at V came to 0 bases and at J to 7 bases, leaving 7 bases not matched to a gene. The CDR3 is made up of 17 amino acids. Germline V lookup: CDR1 SGHDT, CDR2 YYEEEE. The CDR3 protein is CASSLETSGRLRNEQFF. The DNA of the CDR3 is TGTGCCAGCAGCTTGGAGACTAGCGGGAGGCTTAGAAATGAGCAGTTCTTC.

CDR3 DNA sequence: TGCGCCAGCAGTGAATATGGCGGGAGATTTGGCAATGAGCAGTTCTTC. Protein product: CASSEYGGRFGNEQFF. The J gene is TRBJ2-1, the V gene TRBV10-1; 7 bases fit TRBD2. There are 16 residues in the CDR3. V lost 3 bases and J lost 6; bases outside the gene matches: 11. Per the germline V gene, CDR1 is WNHNN and CDR2 is SYGVQD (reference sequence).

The chain couples TRBV14 to TRBJ1-1, with TRBD1 identical over 10 bases. V lost 4 bases and J lost 3; bases outside the gene matches: 14. The CDR3 loop spans 18 amino acids. Germline V gene sequence: CDR1 SGHDN, CDR2 FVKESK. The CDR3 sequence: CASSPNLRDRGLYTEAFF. The DNA for the CDR3 is TGTGCCAGCAGCCCGAATCTACGGGACAGGGGATTGTACACTGAAGCTTTCTTT.

J is TRBJ2-5 and V is TRBV9; possible D gene TRBD2, 6 bases. The last part of the DNA fits TRBJ2-7 better; the J call may be wrong. CDR1 is SGDLS and CDR2 is YYNGEE in the germline V gene. The CDR3 contains 16 residues. The CDR3 spells CASSVGGTGFSYEQYF. The CDR3 bases are TGTGCCAGCAGCGTTGGGGGGACCGGATTCTCCTACGAGCAGTACTTC.

This clone has just one count. V gene TRBV6-1 combines with J gene TRBJ2-7; D gene ambiguous. The CDR3 has 14 residues. Trimming removed 0 bases at V and 2 bases at J, with 8 bases between. Germline V gives CDR1 MNHNS, CDR2 SASEGT. The CDR3 protein is CASSEALTPYEQYF. As DNA, the CDR3 is TGTGCCAGCAGTGAAGCTCTGACTCCCTACGAGCAGTACTTC.

This clone was counted a single time. The chain recombines TRBV7-9 with TRBJ2-7; D unresolved. Trimming removed 3 bases from V and 3 bases from J, with 15 bases in between. From germline, CDR1 is SEHNR and CDR2 FQNEAQ (reference sequence). The CDR3 has 15 residues. DNA for the CDR3: TGTGCCAGCAGCTTTGGTCCCGGTAGGGTCTACGAGCAGTACTTC. Translation gives CASSFGPGRVYEQYF. The variable domain in full, with the rest retrieved from reference TRBV7-9 and TRBJ2-7, is DTGVSQNPRHKITKRGQNVTFRCDPISEHNRLYWYRQTLGQGPEFLTYFQNEAQLEKSRLLSDRFSAERPKGSFSTLEIQRTEQGDSAMYLCASSFGPGRVYEQYFGPGTRLTVT.

For the CDR3, the DNA is TGTGCCAGCAGTTCCGGGGAAAAGGATACCGGGGAGCTGTTTTTT. As protein: CASSSGEKDTGELFF. The rearrangement uses TRBV28 and TRBJ2-2; maybe TRBD2 (5 bases). V dropped 4 bases and J dropped 5 bases, with 14 bases sitting between them. The germline gives CDR1 MDHEN, CDR2 SYDVKM. This CDR3 has 15 amino acids. Full variable domain (rest looked up from reference TRBV28 and TRBJ2-2): DVKVTQSSRYLVKRTGEKVFLECVQDMDHENMFWYRQDPGLGLRLIYFSYDVKMKEKGDIPEGYSVSREKKERFSLILESASTNQTSMYLCASSSGEKDTGELFFGEGSRLTVL.

The V gene is TRBV2, the J gene TRBJ2-7; D is possibly TRBD2 (6 bases). V was shortened by 5 bases and J by 4 bases, with 15 bases between the two germline ends. The germline V gene encodes CDR1 SNHLY and CDR2 FYNNEI. The CDR3 has 14 amino acids. CDR3 sequence reads: CASSQLTSYYEQYF. As DNA, the CDR3 is TGTGCCAGCAGTCAACTGACTAGTTATTACGAGCAGTACTTC.

This clone was detected only a few times. The chain is built from TRBV7-9 and TRBJ1-1; TRBD1 might be the D (5 bases). Germline values: CDR1 SEHNR, CDR2 FQNEAQ (reference sequence). Trimming removed 5 bases at V and 6 bases at J, with 16 bases between. The CDR3 runs 14 residues. CDR3 in amino acids: CASSIPGGNPEAFF. DNA for the CDR3: TGTGCCAGCAGCATTCCGGGGGGAAATCCTGAAGCTTTCTTT.

This rearrangement joins TRBV25-1 to TRBJ2-2, with D perhaps TRBD1 or TRBD2 (5 bases each). Between the trimmed V and J ends, which lost 10 bases and 0 bases, there was a span of 15 bases. The V gene's germline CDR1 is MGHDK and CDR2 SYGVNS. The CDR3 has 15 residues. The CDR3 DNA reads as TGTGCCAAGATATGGGGACGTGCGAACACCGGGGAGCTGTTTTTT. It specifies CAKIWGRANTGELFF.

The rearrangement uses TRBV7-6 and TRBJ1-5; D ambiguous. CDR3 length: 16 residues. Germline V lookup: CDR1 SGHVS, CDR2 FNYEAQ. Trimming removed 1 base at V and 0 bases at J, with 10 bases between. CDR3 DNA sequence: TGTGCCAGCAGCTTAGGTGGAGCTGGTAGCAATCAGCCCCAGCATTTT. Encoded protein: CASSLGGAGSNQPQHF.

The chain employs TRBV7-9 and TRBJ2-7; 9 nucleotides align to TRBD1. V dropped 4 bases and J dropped 0; count of bases not matched to a gene: 7. The CDR3 runs 16 residues. Germline V CDR1 and CDR2: SEHNR, FQNEAQ (reference sequence). The DNA of the CDR3 is TGTGCCAGCAGCTCCCTACAGGGGGCGGTCTCCTACGAGCAGTACTTC. Amino acid sequence: CASSSLQGAVSYEQYF.

The V gene is TRBV5-5, the J gene TRBJ2-7; 8 nucleotides line up with TRBD2. The CDR3 loop spans 15 amino acids. Looked up from germline, CDR1 is SGHKS and CDR2 is YYEKEE (reference sequence). The junction had 2 bases not matched to a gene; V was cut back by 0 bases and J by 0 bases. The CDR3 here is CASSLGSGGSYEQYF. CDR3 nucleotides: TGTGCCAGCAGCTTGGGGAGCGGGGGCTCCTACGAGCAGTACTTC.

The chain joins TRBV7-9 to TRBJ1-1; a possible D gene is TRBD1 (5 bases). V lost 2 bases and J lost 10, with 26 bases in between. Germline values: CDR1 SEHNR, CDR2 FQNEAQ (reference sequence). The length of the CDR3 is 17 residues. The CDR3 nucleotides read TGTGCCAGCAGCTTATATGACGGGCCGGGACTGGATTTTGGAGCTTTCTTT. Its protein is CASSLYDGPGLDFGAFF.

J is TRBJ2-1 and V is TRBV7-9, with D unclear. The CDR3 totals 13 residues. V was clipped by 5 bases and J by 10 bases, with 15 bases between them. CDR1 is SEHNR, CDR2 FQNEAQ, per germline (reference sequence). Here the CDR3 reads CASSIVSSPEQFF. CDR3 sequence (DNA): TGTGCCAGCAGCATCGTAAGCTCCCCGGAGCAGTTCTTC.

V and J are TRBV4-2 and TRBJ2-7; TRBD2 aligns across 9 bases. The CDR3 is 15 amino acids. Trimming at V came to 3 bases and at J to 4 bases, leaving 7 bases not matched to a gene. Germline V gene lookup returns CDR1 LGHNA and CDR2 YNFKEQ. CDR3: CASSQQGLAHYEQYF. CDR3 DNA: TGTGCCAGCAGCCAGCAAGGACTAGCGCATTACGAGCAGTACTTC.

This chain connects TRBV6-6 to TRBJ2-7; D possibly corresponds to TRBD2 (5 bases). CDR1 and CDR2 (germline): MNHNY, SVGAGI (reference sequence). V was clipped by 6 bases and J by 2 bases, with 14 bases between them. The CDR3 covers 14 residues. This chain's CDR3 is CASSLPSGPYEQYF. The CDR3 region has the DNA TGTGCCAGCAGCCTCCCCAGCGGACCCTACGAGCAGTACTTC.

The chain recombines TRBV6-5 with TRBJ2-7, with D possibly TRBD2 on 5 matching bases. V lost 0 bases, J lost 4 bases, and 10 bases lay in between. Germline V gene data show CDR1 as MNHEY and CDR2 as SVGAGI. The CDR3 runs to 14 residues. The CDR3 protein is CASSYSISGYEQYF. DNA for the CDR3: TGTGCCAGCAGTTACTCGATTTCGGGGTACGAGCAGTACTTC.

The chain carries TRBV6-5 and TRBJ1-1, with a possible D match to TRBD1 (6 bases). The CDR3 length is 14 residues. Germline V gene sequence: CDR1 MNHEY, CDR2 SVGAGI. The V end was cut by 5 bases, the J end by 3 bases, with 13 bases between. Here the CDR3 DNA reads TGTGCCAGCAGTGCCTCCGGGGGCTACACTGAAGCTTTCTTT. This codes for CASSASGGYTEAFF.

This clone has just one count. CDR3 loop: CASSSQVGQWGKLFF. DNA of the CDR3: TGTGCCAGCAGCTCCCAGGTGGGACAGTGGGGAAAACTGTTTTTT. The chain recombines TRBV7-9 with TRBJ1-4; 7 bases line up with TRBD1. Germline V lookup: CDR1 SEHNR, CDR2 FQNEAQ (reference sequence). This CDR3 has 15 residues. Trimming removed 4 bases from V and 10 bases from J; junction bases left unmatched: 12.

The chain combines TRBV9 with TRBJ1-1; possible D gene TRBD1, 5 bases. Looked up from germline, CDR1 is SGDLS and CDR2 is YYNGEE. The CDR3 covers 17 residues. V shed 4 bases and J shed 0 bases, with 19 bases lying between them. CDR3 nucleotides: TGTGCCAGCAGCCTTGTGGCCCCGACAGACTTGAACACTGAAGCTTTCTTT. Protein: CASSLVAPTDLNTEAFF.

This chain joins TRBV27 and TRBJ2-3, with 11 bases that match TRBD2. CDR1 and CDR2 from the germline V gene are MNHEY and SMNVEV (reference sequence). The CDR3 has 16 amino acids. V gave up 5 bases and J gave up 3 bases; unmatched junction bases: 7. The DNA of the CDR3 is TGTGCCAGCAGTATACTAGCGGGAGCTTTTACAGATACGCAGTATTTT. Residues: CASSILAGAFTDTQYF.

The J gene is TRBJ1-4, the V gene TRBV4-1; unclear D gene. Between the trimmed V and J ends, which lost 1 base and 3 bases, there was a span of 9 bases. This CDR3 comprises 15 residues. Germline CDR1 reads MGHRA; CDR2 reads YSYEKL. For the CDR3, the DNA is TGCGCCAGCAGCCAAGGTCTGGGTGCTAATGAAAAACTGTTTTTT. This sequence encodes CASSQGLGANEKLFF.